This T cell receptor (beta chain) was recovered during a study of T cell changes during pregnancy in multiple sclerosis. This CDR3 contains 16 residues. The V segment lost 1 base and the J segment 5 bases; nucleotides outside the gene matches: 4. Germline CDR1 reads SGHTA; CDR2 reads FQGTGA. Clones were sequenced by immunoSEQ multiplex PCR, and TCRdb holds only the in-frame ones, with some missing. Of fewer than 70,000 clones detected, around 92% appear once; the ten largest clones hold around 2.5%. This TCR came from a female donor in good health, enrolled as a control in a pregnancy study. Specimen: peripheral blood, collected in the second trimester of pregnancy. The chain joins TRBV7-3 to TRBJ2-2; TRBD2 agrees at 10 bases. DNA for the CDR3: TGTGCCAGCAGCTTAATGTCTAGCGGGAGTACCGGGGAGCTGTTTTTT. This codes for CASSLMSSGSTGELFF.